This T cell receptor beta chain was profiled in a study of blood T cell repertoires in COVID-19. As for the study in general: Some COVID-19 samples were acute and others convalescent; all came from the United States, Italy and Spain.

Germline V gene lookup returns CDR1 MNHEY and CDR2 SVGEGT. The trim removed 5 bases at V and 4 bases at J, leaving 14 bases unmatched. The CDR3 is made up of 17 amino acids. Profiled with immunoSEQ multiplex PCR; TCRdb holds only in-frame clones, not every one. The data hold about 370,000 clones, with around 92% observed a single time. The clonotype was recovered from a woman in her thirties with COVID-19, enrolled during active disease. V usage is TRBV6-2 or TRBV6-3 and J usage is TRBJ2-3; TRBD2 matches 8 bases. The sequencing input was peripheral blood. This chain's CDR3 is CASSGASGRSRADTQYF. CDR3 DNA sequence: TGTGCCAGCAGTGGCGCTAGCGGGCGATCAAGGGCAGATACGCAGTATTTT.